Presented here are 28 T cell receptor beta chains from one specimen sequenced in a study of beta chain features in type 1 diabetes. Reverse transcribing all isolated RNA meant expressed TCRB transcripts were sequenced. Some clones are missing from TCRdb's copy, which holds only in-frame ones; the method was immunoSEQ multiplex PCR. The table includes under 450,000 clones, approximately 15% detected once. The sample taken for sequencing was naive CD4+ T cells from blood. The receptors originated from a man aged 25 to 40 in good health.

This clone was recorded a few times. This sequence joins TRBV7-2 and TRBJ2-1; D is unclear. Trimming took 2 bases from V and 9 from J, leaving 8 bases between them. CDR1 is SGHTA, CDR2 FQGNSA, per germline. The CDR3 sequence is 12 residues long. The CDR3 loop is CASSLPPAEQFF. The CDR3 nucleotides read TGTGCCAGCAGCTTACCCCCTGCTGAGCAGTTCTTC.

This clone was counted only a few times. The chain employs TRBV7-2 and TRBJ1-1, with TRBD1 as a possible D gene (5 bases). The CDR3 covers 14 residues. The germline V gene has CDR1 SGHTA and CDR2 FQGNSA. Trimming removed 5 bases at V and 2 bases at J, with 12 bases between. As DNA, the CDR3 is TGTGCCAGCAGCCCCGATGGGGGAAACACTGAAGCTTTCTTT. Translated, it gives CASSPDGGNTEAFF. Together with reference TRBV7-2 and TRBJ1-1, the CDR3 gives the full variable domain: GAGVSQSPSNKVTEKGKDVELRCDPISGHTALYWYRQSLGQGLEFLIYFQGNSAPDKSGLPSDRFSAERTGGSVSTLTIQRTQQEDSAVYLCASSPDGGNTEAFFGQGTRLTVV.

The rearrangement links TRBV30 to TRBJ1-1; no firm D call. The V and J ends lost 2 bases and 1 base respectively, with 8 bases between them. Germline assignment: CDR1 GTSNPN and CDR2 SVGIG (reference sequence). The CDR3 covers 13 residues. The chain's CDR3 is CAWSSAGNTEAFF. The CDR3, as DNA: TGTGCCTGGAGTTCCGCAGGGAACACTGAAGCTTTCTTT.

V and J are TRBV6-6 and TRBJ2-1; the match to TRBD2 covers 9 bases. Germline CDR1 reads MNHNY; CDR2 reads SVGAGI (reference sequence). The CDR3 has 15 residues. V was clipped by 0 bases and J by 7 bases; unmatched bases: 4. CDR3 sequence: CASSYSSGRSNEQFF. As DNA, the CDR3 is TGTGCCAGCAGTTACTCTAGCGGGAGATCGAATGAGCAGTTCTTC.

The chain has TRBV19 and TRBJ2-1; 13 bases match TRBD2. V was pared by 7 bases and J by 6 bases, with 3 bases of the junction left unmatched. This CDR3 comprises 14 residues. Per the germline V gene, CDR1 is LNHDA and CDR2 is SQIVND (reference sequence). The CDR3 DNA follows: TGTGCCAGTACCCGACTAGCGGGAGGCAATGAGCAGTTCTTC. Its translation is CASTRLAGGNEQFF.

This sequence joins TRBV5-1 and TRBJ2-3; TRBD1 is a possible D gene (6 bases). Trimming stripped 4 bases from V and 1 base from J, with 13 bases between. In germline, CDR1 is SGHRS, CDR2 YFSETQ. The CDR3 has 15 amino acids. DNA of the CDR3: TGCGCCAGCAGCCGACAGGCACTTGGCACAGATACGCAGTATTTT. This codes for CASSRQALGTDTQYF.

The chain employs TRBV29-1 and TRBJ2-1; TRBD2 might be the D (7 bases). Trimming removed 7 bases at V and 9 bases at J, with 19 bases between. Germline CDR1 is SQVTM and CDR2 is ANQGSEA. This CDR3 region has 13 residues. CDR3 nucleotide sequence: TGCAGCGCCACGGGGGGCCGGGTACTTGAGCAGTTCTTC. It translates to CSATGGRVLEQFF.

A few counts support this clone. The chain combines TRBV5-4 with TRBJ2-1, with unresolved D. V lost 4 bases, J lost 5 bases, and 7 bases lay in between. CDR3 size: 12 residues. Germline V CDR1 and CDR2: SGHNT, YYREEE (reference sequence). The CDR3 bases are TGTGCCAGCAGCCCCGGCCACAATGAGCAGTTCTTC. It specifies CASSPGHNEQFF.

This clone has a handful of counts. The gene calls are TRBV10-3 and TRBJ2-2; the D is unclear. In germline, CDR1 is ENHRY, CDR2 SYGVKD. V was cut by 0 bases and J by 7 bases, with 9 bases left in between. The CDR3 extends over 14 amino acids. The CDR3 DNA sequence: TGTGCCATCAGTGAGTCGACGGGTGTCGGGGAGCTGTTTTTT. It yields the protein CAISESTGVGELFF.

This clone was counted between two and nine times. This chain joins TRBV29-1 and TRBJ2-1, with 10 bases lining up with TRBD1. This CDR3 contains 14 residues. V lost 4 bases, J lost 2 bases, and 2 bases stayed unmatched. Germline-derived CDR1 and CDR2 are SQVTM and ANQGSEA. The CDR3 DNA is TGCAGCGTTGCCGGGACAGGGGCCTACAATGAGCAGTTCTTC. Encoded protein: CSVAGTGAYNEQFF.

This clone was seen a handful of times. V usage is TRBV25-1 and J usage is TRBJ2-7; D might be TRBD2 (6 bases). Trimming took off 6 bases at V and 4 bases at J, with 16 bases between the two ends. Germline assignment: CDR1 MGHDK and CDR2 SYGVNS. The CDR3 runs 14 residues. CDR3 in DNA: TGTGCCAGCAGGGGGGTTGGGACTCATTACGAGCAGTACTTC. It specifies CASRGVGTHYEQYF.

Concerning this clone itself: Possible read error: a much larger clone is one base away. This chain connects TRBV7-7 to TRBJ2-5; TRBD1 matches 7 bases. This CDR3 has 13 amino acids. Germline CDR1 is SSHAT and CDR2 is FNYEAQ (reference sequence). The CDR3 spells CASSFDRAETQYF. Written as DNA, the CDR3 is TGTGCTAGCAGCTTCGACAGGGCAGAGACCCAGTACTTC.

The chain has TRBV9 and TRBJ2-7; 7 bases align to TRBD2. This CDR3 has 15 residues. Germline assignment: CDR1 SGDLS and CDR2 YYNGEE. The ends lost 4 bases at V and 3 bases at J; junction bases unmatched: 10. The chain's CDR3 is CASSPVSGYIYEQYV. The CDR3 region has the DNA TGTGCCAGCAGCCCCGTTAGCGGGTACATCTACGAGCAGTACGTC.

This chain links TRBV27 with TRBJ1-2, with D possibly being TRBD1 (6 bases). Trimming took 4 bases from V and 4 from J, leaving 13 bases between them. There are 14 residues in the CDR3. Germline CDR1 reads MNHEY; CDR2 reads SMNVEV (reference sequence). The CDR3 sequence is CASSSPGAGYGYTF. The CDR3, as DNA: TGTGCCAGCAGTTCCCCGGGGGCGGGCTATGGCTACACCTTC.

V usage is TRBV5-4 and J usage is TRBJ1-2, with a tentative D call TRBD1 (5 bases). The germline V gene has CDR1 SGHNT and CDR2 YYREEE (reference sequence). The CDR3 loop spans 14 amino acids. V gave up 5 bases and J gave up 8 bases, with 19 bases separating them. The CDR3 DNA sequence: TGTGCCAGCAGGCCAACCGGGACGGAGGACGGCTACACCTTC. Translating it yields CASRPTGTEDGYTF.

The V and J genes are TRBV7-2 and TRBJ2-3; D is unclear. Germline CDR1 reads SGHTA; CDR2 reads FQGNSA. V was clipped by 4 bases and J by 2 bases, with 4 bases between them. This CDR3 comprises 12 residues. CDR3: CASSYNTDTQYF. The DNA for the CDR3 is TGTGCCAGCAGCTACAACACAGATACGCAGTATTTT.

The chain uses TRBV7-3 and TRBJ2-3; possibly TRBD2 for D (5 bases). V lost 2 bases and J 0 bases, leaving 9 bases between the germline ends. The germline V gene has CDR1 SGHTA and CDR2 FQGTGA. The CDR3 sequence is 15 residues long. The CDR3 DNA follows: TGTGCCAGCAGCTTATCCCGCGGGAGCACAGATACGCAGTATTTT. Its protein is CASSLSRGSTDTQYF.

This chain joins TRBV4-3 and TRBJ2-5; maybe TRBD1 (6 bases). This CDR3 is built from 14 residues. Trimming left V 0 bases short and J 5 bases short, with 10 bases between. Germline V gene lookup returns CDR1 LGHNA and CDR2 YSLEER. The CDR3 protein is CASSQDFRGETQYF. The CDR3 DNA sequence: TGCGCCAGCAGCCAAGATTTCAGGGGTGAGACCCAGTACTTC.

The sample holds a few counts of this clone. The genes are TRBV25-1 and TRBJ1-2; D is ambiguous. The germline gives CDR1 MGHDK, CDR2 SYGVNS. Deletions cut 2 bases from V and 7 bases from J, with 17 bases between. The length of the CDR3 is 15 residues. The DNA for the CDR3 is TGTGCCAGCAGTGAAATTTCCCGGGAGGGAGGTGGCTACACCTTC. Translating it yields CASSEISREGGGYTF.

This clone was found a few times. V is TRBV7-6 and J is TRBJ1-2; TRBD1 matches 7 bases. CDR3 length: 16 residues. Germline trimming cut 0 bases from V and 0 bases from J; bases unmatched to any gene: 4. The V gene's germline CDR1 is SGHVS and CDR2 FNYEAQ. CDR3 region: CASSLAPGQTNYGYTF. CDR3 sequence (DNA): TGTGCCAGCAGCTTAGCGCCGGGACAGACTAACTATGGCTACACCTTC.

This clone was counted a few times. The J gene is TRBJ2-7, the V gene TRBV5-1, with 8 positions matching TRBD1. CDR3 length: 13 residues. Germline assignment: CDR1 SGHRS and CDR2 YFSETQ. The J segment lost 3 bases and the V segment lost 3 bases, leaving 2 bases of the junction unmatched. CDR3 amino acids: CASSSGQDYEQYV. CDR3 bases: TGCGCCAGCAGCTCGGGACAGGACTACGAGCAGTACGTC.

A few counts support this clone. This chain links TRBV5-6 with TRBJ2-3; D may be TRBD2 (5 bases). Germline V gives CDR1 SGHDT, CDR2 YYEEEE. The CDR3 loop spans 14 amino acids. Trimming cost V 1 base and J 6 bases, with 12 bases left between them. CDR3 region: CASSLIQGLDTQYF. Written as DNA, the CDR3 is TGTGCCAGCAGCTTGATTCAAGGACTGGATACGCAGTATTTT.

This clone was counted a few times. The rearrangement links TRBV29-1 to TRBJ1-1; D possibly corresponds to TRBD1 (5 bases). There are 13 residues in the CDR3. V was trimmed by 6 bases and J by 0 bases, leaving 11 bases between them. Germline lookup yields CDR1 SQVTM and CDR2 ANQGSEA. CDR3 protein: CSVRDSLNTEAFF. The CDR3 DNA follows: TGCAGCGTCAGAGACAGTTTGAACACTGAAGCTTTCTTT.

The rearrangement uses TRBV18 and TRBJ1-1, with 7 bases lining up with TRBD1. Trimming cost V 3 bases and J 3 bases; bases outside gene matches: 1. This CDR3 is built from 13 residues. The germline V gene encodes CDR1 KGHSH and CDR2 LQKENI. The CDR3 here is CASSPQGDTEAFF. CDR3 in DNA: TGTGCCAGCTCACCGCAGGGGGACACTGAAGCTTTCTTT. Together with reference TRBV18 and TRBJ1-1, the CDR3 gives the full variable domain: NAGVMQNPRHLVRRRGQEARLRCSPMKGHSHVYWYRQLPEEGLKFMVYLQKENIIDESGMPKERFSAEFPKEGPSILRIQQVVRGDSAAYFCASSPQGDTEAFFGQGTRLTVV.

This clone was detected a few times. The CDR3, as DNA: TGTGCCAGCAGCGTAGTCTCAGGGGATGAGCAGTTCTTC. Protein: CASSVVSGDEQFF. The genes are TRBV9 and TRBJ2-1; maybe TRBD1 (6 bases). Germline CDR1 and CDR2: SGDLS and YYNGEE. The length of the CDR3 is 13 residues. V lost 0 bases and J 8 bases, leaving 9 bases between the germline ends.

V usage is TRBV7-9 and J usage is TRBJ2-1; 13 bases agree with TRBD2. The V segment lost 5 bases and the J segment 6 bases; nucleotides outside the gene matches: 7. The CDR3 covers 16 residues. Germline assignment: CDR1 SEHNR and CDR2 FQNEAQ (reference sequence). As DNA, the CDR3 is TGTGCCAGCAGCACCCGGACTAGCGGGAGTGGCAATGAGCAGTTCTTC. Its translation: CASSTRTSGSGNEQFF. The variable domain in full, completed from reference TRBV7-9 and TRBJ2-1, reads DTGVSQNPRHKITKRGQNVTFRCDPISEHNRLYWYRQTLGQGPEFLTYFQNEAQLEKSRLLSDRFSAERPKGSFSTLEIQRTEQGDSAMYLCASSTRTSGSGNEQFFGPGTRLTVL.

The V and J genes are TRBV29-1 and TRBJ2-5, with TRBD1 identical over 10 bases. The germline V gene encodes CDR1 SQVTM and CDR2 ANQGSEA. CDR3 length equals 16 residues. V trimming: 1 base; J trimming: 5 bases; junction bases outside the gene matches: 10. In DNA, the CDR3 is TGCAGCGTTGAAGTCTCGACGGGACAGGGGTCCGAGACCCAGTACTTC. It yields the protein CSVEVSTGQGSETQYF. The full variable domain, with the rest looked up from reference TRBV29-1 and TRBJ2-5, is SAVISQKPSRDICQRGTSLTIQCQVDSQVTMMFWYRQQPGQSLTLIATANQGSEATYESGFVIDKFPISRPNLTFSTLTVSNMSPEDSSIYLCSVEVSTGQGSETQYFGPGTRLLVL.

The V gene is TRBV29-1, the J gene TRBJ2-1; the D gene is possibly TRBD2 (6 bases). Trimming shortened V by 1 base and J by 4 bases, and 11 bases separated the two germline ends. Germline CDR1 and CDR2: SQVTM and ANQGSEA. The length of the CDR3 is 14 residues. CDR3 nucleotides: TGCAGCGTTGAAGTGACGGCGGGGTACAATGAGCAGTTCTTC. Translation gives CSVEVTAGYNEQFF.